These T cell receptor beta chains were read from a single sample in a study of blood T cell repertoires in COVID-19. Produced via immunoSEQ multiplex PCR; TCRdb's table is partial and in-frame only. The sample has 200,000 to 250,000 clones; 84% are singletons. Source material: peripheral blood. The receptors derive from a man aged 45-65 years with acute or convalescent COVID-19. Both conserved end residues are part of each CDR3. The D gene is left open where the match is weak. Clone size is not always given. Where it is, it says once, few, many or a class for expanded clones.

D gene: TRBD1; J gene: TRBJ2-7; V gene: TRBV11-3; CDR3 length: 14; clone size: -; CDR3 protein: CASTQTGGDYEQYF; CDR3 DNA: TGTGCCAGCACCCAGACAGGGGGCGACTACGAGCAGTACTTC
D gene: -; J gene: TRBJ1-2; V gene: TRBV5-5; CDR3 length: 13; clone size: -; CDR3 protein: CASSLVTGYGYTF; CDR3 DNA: TGTGCCAGCAGCTTGGTGACAGGCTATGGCTACACCTTC
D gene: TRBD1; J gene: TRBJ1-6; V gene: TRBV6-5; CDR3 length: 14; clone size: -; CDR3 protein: CASRPGQGTSPLHF; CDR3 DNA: TGTGCCAGCAGACCGGGACAGGGAACCTCACCCCTCCACTTT
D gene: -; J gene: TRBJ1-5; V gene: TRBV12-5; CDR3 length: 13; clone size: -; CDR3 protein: CASGSREDQPQHF; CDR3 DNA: TGTGCTAGTGGTTCTAGGGAGGACCAGCCCCAGCATTTT
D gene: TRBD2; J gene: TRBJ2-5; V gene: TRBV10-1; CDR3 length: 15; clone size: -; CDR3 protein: CASSESVSGGETQYF; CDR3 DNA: TGCGCCAGCAGTGAGTCCGTTAGCGGGGGAGAGACCCAGTACTTC
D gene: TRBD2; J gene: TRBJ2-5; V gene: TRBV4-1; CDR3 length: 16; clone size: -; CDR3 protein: CASSRGLAGVGETQYF; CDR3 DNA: TGCGCCAGCAGCCGGGGACTAGCGGGAGTCGGGGAGACCCAGTACTTC
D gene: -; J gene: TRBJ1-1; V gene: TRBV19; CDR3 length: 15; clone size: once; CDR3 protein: CASSMGLGANTEAFF; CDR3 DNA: TGTGCCAGTAGTATGGGGCTGGGGGCGAACACTGAAGCTTTCTTT
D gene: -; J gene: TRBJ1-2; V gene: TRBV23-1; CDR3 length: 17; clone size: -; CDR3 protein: CASSQSGDNNNNYGYTF; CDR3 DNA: TGCGCCAGCAGTCAATCTGGGGACAATAACAACAACTATGGCTACACCTTC
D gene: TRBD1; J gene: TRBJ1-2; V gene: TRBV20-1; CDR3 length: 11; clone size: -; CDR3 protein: CSARTGSSYTF; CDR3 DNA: TGCAGTGCACGGACAGGGTCTAGCTACACCTTC
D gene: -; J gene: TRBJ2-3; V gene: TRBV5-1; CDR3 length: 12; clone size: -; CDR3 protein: CATPAATDPQYF; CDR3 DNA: TGCGCCACCCCGGCTGCCACAGATCCGCAGTATTTT
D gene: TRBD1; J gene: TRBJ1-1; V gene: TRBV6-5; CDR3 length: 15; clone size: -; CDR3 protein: CASSLFKSGGTEAFF; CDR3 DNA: TGTGCCAGCAGTTTATTCAAATCAGGGGGCACTGAAGCTTTCTTT
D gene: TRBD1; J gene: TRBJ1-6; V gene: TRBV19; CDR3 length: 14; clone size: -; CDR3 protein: CASRGSGGVGPLHF; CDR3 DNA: TGTGCCAGTAGGGGTTCAGGGGGCGTTGGCCCCCTCCACTTT
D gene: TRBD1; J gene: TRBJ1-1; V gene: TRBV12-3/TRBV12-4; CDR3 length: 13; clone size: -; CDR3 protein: CASSRQGGTEAFF; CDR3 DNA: TGTGCCAGCAGCCGACAGGGAGGCACTGAAGCTTTCTTT
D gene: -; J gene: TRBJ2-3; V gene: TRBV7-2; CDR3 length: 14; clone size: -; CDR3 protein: CASSSQSGADTQYF; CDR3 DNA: TGTGCCAGCAGCTCACAGAGCGGTGCAGATACGCAGTATTTT
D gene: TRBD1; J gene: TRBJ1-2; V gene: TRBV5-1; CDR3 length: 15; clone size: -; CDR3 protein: CASSRGTGERDGYTF; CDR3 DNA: TGCGCCAGCAGCAGGGGGACAGGAGAACGGGATGGCTACACCTTC
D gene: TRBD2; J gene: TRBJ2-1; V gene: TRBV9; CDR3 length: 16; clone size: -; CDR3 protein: CASSVGRTSGGNEQFF; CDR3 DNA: TGTGCCAGCAGCGTAGGGAGGACTAGCGGGGGGAATGAGCAGTTCTTC
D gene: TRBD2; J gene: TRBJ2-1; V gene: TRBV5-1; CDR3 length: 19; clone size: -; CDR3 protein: CASSPRGTSGSHSYNEQFF; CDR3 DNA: TGCGCCAGCAGCCCTAGGGGGACTAGCGGGAGTCATTCCTACAATGAGCAGTTCTTC
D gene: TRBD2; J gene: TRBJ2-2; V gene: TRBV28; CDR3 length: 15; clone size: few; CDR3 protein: CASSQSGGNTGELFF; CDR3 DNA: TGTGCCAGCAGCCAAAGCGGGGGGAACACCGGGGAGCTGTTTTTT
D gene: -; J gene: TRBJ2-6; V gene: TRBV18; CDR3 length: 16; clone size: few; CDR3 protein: CASSPPRAGGANVLTF; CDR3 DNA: TGTGCCAGCTCACCACCGAGGGCGGGGGGGGCCAACGTCCTGACTTTC
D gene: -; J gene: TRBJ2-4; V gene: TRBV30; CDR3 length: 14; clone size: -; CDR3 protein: CAWSVQGPKNIQYF; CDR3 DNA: TGTGCCTGGAGTGTACAGGGTCCAAAAAACATTCAGTACTTC
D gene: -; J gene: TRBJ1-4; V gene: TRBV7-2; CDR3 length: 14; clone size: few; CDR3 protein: CASSSRQGNEKLFF; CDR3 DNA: TGTGCCAGCAGCTCCCGGCAGGGGAATGAAAAACTGTTTTTT
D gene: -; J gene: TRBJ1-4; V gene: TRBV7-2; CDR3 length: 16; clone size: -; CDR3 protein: CASSLMGGFGNEKLFF; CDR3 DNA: TGTGCCAGCAGCTTAATGGGGGGGTTCGGGAATGAAAAACTGTTTTTT
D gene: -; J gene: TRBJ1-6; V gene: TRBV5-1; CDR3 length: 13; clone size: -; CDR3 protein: CASSPRSSQPLHF; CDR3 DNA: TGCGCCAGCAGCCCCCGAAGTAGTCAACCCCTCCACTTT
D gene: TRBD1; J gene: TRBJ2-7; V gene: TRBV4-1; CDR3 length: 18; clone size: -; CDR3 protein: CASSQAFDRTGFSYEQYF; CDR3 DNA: TGCGCCAGCAGCCAAGCCTTCGATAGGACAGGGTTCTCCTACGAGCAGTACTTC
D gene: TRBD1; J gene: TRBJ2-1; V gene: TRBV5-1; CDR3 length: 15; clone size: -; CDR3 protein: CASSLVAGGYNEQFF; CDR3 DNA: TGCGCCAGCAGCTTGGTGGCAGGGGGTTACAATGAGCAGTTCTTC
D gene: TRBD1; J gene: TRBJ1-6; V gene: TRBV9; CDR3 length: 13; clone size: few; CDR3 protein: CASSDRVRSPLHF; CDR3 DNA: TGTGCCAGCAGTGACAGGGTGAGGTCACCCCTCCACTTT
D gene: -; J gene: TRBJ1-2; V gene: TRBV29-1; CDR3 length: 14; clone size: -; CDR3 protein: CSVGAGLANYGYTF; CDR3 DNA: TGCAGCGTTGGGGCTGGGTTAGCTAACTATGGCTACACCTTC